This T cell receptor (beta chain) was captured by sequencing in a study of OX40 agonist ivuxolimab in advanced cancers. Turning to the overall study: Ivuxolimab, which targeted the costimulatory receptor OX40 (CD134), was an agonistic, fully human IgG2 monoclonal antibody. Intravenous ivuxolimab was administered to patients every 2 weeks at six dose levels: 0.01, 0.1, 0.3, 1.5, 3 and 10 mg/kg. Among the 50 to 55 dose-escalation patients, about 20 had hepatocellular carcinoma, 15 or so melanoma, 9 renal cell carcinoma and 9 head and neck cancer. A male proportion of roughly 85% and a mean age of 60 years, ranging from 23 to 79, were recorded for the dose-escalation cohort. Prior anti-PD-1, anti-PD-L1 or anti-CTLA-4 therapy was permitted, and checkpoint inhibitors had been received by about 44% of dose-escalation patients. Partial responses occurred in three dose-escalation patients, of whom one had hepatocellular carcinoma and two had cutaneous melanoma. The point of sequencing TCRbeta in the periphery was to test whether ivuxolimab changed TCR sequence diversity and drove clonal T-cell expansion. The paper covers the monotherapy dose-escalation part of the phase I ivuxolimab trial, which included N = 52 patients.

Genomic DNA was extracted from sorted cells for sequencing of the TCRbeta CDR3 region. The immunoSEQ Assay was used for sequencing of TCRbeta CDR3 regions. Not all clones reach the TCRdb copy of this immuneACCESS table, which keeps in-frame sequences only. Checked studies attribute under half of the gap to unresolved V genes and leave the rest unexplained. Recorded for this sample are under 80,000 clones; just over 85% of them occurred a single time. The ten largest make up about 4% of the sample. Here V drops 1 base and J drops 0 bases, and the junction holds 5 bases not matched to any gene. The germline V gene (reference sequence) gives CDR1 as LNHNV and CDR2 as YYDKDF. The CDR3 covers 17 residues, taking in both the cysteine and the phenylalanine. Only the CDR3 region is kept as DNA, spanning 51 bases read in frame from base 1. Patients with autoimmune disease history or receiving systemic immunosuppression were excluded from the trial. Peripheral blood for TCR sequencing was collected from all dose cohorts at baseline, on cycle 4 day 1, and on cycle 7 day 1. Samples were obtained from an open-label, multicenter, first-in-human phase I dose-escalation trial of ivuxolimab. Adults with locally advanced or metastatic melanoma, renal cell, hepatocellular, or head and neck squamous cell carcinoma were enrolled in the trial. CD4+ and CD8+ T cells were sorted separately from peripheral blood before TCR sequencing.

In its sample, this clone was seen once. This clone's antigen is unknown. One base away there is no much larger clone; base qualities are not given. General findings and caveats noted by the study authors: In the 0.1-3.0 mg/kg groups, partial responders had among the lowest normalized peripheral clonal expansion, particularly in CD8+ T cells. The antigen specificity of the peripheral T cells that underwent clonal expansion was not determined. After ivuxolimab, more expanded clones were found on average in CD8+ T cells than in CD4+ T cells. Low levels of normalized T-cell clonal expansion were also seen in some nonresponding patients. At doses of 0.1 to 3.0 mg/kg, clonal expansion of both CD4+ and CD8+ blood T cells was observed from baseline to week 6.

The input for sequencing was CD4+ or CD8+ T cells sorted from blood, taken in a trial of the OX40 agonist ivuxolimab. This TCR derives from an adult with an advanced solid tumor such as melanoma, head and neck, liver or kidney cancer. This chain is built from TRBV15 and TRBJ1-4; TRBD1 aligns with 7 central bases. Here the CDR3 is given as CATSRAPGGTTNEKLFF. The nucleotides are TGTGCCACCAGCAGAGCGCCAGGGGGTACAACTAATGAAAAACTGTTTTTT.